The clone carrying this T cell receptor beta chain was counted a single time. Survey-level immunoSEQ sequencing profiled the TCR beta repertoire. Sequencing used immunoSEQ multiplex PCR; TCRdb keeps in-frame clones, though not all of them. This sample has about 68,000 clones, with roughly 95% found just once. The germline CDR1 and CDR2 sequences are SGHTA and FQGNSA. The CDR3 has 13 amino acids. Trimming took 4 bases from V and 0 from J, leaving 7 bases between them. This chain connects TRBV7-2 to TRBJ2-7; D gene unclear. Specimen: PBMCs. This sequence was found in a man aged 40-55 years with rheumatoid arthritis. The CDR3 DNA reads as TGTGCCAGCAGCTCCGATAGCTCCTACGAGCAGTACTTC. Translated, it gives CASSSDSSYEQYF.